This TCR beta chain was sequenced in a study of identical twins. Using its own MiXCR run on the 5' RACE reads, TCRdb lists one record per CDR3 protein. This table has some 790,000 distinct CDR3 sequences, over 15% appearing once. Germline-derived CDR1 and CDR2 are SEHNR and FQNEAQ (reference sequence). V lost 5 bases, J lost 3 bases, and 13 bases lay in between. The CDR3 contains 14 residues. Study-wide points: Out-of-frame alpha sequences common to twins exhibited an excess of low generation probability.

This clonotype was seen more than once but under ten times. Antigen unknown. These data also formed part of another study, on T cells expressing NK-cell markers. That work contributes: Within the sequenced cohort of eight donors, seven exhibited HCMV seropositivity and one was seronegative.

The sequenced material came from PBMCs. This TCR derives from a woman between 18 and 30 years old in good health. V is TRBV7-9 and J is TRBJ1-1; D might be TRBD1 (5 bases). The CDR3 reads CASSPGRTYTEAFF. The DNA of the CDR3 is TGTGCCAGCAGCCCTGGACGGACATACACTGAAGCTTTCTTT.